A single T cell receptor beta chain is shown here with its context. Its antigen is not yet known. The sample holds no much larger clone one base away, and base qualities are not on file. Explained via the paper, the time point label denotes: cycle 1 day 1 (C1D1), immediately before nivolumab initiation. Every trial patient had relapsed after autologous stem cell transplantation, and cohorts A, B and C differed in prior brentuximab vedotin exposure. The trial cohort was composed of about 60 patients with relapsed/refractory classical Hodgkin lymphoma, for whom complete response, partial response or progressive disease was recorded as best overall response. In the multi-cohort phase II CheckMate 205 trial, trial patients received single-agent nivolumab. An independent review committee assessed best overall response by applying the 2007 International Working Group response criteria. PBMCs from the trial were collected at three points: immediately before nivolumab initiation (C1D1), and during therapy at cycle 2 day 1 and cycle 4 day 1. Peripheral blood was collected in 8 mL Vacutainer Cell Preparation Tubes, from which PBMCs were isolated by centrifugation and then cryopreserved.

These data come from a study of PD-1 blockade in classical Hodgkin lymphoma (dated by TCRdb to the early 2020s). Study-wide context: Nivolumab dosing was 3 mg/kg intravenously every 2 weeks, continuing until either disease progression or unacceptable toxicity. To define a peripheral blood immune signature of response to PD-1 blockade in classical Hodgkin lymphoma, the study combined TCR beta sequencing with CyTOF.

The Qiagen DNeasy kit was used to extract genomic DNA both from unsorted PBMCs and from the negatively selected CD4+ and CD8+ fractions. Using primers that anneal to V and J segments, immunoSEQ multiplex PCR amplified the TCR beta CDR3 regions. A synthetic immune receptor repertoire was used to minimize amplification bias, and any remaining bias was removed computationally after sequencing. The original pipeline was this. Custom Python scripts were used to quantify repertoire diversity as the Shannon entropy index. Unsorted, CD4+ and CD8+ repertoires were examined separately, except in combined analyses, for which CD4+ and CD8+ sequences were merged in silico. A clone was considered expanded if an increase in frequency of at least 2-fold after treatment relative to C1D1 was found, and a pseudocount of 0.5 was applied to clones undetected at baseline. Singleton clones were defined as clones with 0 or 1 copy at C1D1, and non-singleton clones were defined as clones with 2 or more copies. Clones expanded in unsorted samples were assigned a CD4+, CD8+ or unknown annotation through matching of protein sequences in sorted samples from the same patient. Diversity changes from C1D1 to C4D1 were tested in paired samples using Wilcoxon tests. The immuneACCESS repertoire file appears here via TCRdb, limited to in-frame rearrangements. These files lack a portion of the clones; in checked studies, under half of the deficit traces to unresolved V genes, and the cause of the others is not known. V and J calls and clone size are as listed in that table; D and trimming were resolved from the DNA. The sample has about 86,000 clones on record, roughly 89% of them singletons. Of the sample, under 25% falls within the top ten clones.

Reading the germline V gene (reference sequence) gives CDR1 SGHKS and CDR2 YYEKEE. From the cysteine through the phenylalanine, the CDR3 covers 15 amino acids. The sequence is cut down to CDR3 DNA, 45 bases in frame from base 1. The V and J ends are trimmed by 4 bases and 5 bases, leaving 16 bases between them. General study outcomes and caveats: Lower diversity was observed in patients in whom nivolumab was started less than 1 year after ASCT, and these patients were excluded from later analyses so that confounding by immune reconstitution would be avoided. Trial patients achieving complete response had baseline diversity similar to newly diagnosed patients, whereas partial responders and progressors had significantly lower diversity. Only a single clinical trial cohort was studied, and what caused the repertoire differences, possibly disease activity or prior therapy, remained undefined. CD4+ but not CD8+ TCR diversity rose significantly by C4D1 (p=0.0027 vs p=0.16), most apparent in complete responders (p=0.02). Baseline TCR diversity was reported to be lower in newly diagnosed patients than in healthy donors and to be lower still in relapsed/refractory patients.

This clonotype was obtained from a human donor with classical Hodgkin lymphoma. This receptor chain uses TRBV5-5 and TRBJ1-5; possibly the D gene is TRBD1, per 6 matching bases. The sequencing used peripheral blood mononuclear cells (PBMCs), collected at baseline. The DNA sequence reads TGTGCCAGCAGCCGGGGGCAGGGTGCGGATCAGCCCCAGCATTTT. Its translation reads: CASSRGQGADQPQHF.